This record looks at one T cell receptor beta chain sequence and its context. The V and J ends lost 3 bases and 2 bases respectively, with 14 bases between them. CDR1 and CDR2 (germline): PRHDT, FYEKMQ (reference sequence). The length of the CDR3 is 15 residues. Measured with immunoSEQ multiplex PCR; TCRdb has only the in-frame clones, and not every one. The table includes about 400,000 clones, roughly 90% detected once. These data are taken from a study of blood T cell repertoires in COVID-19. About the study: Both acute and convalescent COVID-19 samples were obtained from the United States, Italy and Spain. From T cells, B-cell-depleted T cells, or PBMCs came the material, which was cDNA or gDNA.

Sequencing input: peripheral blood. The source of this sequence is a man aged 40-49 years with acute or convalescent COVID-19. V usage is TRBV13 and J usage is TRBJ2-7; D is possibly TRBD2 (6 bases). CDR3 protein: CASSLGAGSAYEQYF. DNA of the CDR3: TGTGCCAGCAGCTTGGGAGCGGGTTCAGCCTACGAGCAGTACTTC.